The sequence of this TCR beta chain was determined in a study of T cells in Graves' hyperthyroidism and ophthalmopathy. Points from the study as a whole: The majority of expanded thyroid clonotypes above 0.001 also appeared in blood.

Ophthalmopathy cases scored 3 or more on the Clinical Activity Score and 4 or more on NOSPECS grade, with duration below 3 months. Uncontrolled infection, other autoimmune disease, pregnancy or lactation barred patients from enrollment. V lost 6 bases, J lost 8 bases, and 14 bases stayed unmatched. The CDR3 extends over 17 amino acids. CDR1 and CDR2 (germline): SQVTM, ANQGSEA. Comments on this clonotype: Antigen unknown.

TCR beta CDR3 regions were amplified from RNA. With the HTBI primer set, the TCR CDR3 went through a first round of RT-PCR. TCRdb re-called the multiplex PCR reads with MiXCR, one entry per CDR3 protein. This repertoire shows hundreds of thousands of distinct CDR3 sequences, roughly 17% found once; its top ten account for around 30%. The sequenced sample was blood. The sequence was collected from a woman aged 18-30 years with Graves' ophthalmopathy. This chain joins TRBV29-1 and TRBJ2-1; 15 bases line up with TRBD2. CDR3 nucleotides: TGCAGCGTCTGTTTGATCGGGACTAGCGGGAGGTTCGATGAGCAGTTCTTC. This gives the protein CSVCLIGTSGRFDEQFF.